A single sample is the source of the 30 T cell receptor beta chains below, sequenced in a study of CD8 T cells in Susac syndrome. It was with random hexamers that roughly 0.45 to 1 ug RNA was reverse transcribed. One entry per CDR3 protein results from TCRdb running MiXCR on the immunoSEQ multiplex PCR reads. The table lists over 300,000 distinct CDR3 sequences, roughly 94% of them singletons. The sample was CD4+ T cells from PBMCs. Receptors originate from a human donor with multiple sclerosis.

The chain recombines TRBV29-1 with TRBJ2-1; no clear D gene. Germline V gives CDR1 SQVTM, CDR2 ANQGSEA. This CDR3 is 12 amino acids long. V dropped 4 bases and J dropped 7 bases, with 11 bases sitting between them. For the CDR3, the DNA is TGCAGCGTTGTCGGCAATAGAAATGAGCAGTTCTTC. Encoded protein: CSVVGNRNEQFF.

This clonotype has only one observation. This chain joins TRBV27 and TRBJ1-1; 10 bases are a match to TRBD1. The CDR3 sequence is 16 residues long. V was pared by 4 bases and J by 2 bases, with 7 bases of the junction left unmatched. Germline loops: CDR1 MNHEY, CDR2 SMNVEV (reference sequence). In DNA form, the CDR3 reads TGTGCCAGCAGTTGGGGACAGGGGCGTAGAAACACTGAAGCTTTCTTT. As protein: CASSWGQGRRNTEAFF.

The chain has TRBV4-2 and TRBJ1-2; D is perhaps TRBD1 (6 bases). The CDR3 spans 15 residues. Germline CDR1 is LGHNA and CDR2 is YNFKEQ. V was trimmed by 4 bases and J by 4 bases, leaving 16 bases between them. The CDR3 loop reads CASSLPGEGGYGYTF. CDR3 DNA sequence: TGTGCCAGCAGCCTTCCAGGGGAAGGTGGCTATGGCTACACCTTC.

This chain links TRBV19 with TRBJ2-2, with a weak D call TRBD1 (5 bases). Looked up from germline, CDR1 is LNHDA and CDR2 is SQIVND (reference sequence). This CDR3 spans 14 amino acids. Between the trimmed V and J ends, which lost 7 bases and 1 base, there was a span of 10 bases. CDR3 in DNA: TGTGCCAGTACCATACAGGAGAACACCGGGGAGCTGTTTTTT. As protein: CASTIQENTGELFF.

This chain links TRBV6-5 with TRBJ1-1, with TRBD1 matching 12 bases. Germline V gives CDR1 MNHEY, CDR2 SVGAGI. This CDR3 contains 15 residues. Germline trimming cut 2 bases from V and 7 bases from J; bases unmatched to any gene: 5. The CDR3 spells CASSYRGQGALEAFF. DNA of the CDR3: TGTGCCAGCAGTTACCGGGGACAGGGGGCACTTGAAGCTTTCTTT.

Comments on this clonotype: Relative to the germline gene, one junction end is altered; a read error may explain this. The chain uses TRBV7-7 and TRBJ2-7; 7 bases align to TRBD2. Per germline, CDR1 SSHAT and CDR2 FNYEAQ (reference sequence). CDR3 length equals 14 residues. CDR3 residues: CASSPSGSSYEQYF. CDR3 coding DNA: TGTGCTAGCAGTCCTAGCGGTAGCTCCTACGAGCAGTACTTC.

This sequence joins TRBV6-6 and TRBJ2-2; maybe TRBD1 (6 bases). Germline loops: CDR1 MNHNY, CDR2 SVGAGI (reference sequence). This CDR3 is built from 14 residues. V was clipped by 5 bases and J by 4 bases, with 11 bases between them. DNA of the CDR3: TGTGCCAGCAGTAAATTAGGGGGCACCGGGGAGCTGTTTTTT. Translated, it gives CASSKLGGTGELFF.

The CDR3 region has the DNA TGTGCCAGCAGAACACACTCGAGACAAAACATTCAGTACTTC. Translated: CASRTHSRQNIQYF. This chain uses TRBV12-3 or TRBV12-4 with TRBJ2-4; D remains ambiguous. The CDR3 sequence is 14 residues long. The V end lost 6 bases, the J end lost 5 bases, and 14 bases lay between the germline ends.

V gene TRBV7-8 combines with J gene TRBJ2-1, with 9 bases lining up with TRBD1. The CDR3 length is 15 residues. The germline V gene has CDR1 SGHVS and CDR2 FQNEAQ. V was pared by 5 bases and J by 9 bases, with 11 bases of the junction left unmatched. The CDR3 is CASSATGGVYGEQFF. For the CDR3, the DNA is TGTGCCAGCAGCGCTACAGGGGGCGTATATGGTGAGCAGTTCTTC.

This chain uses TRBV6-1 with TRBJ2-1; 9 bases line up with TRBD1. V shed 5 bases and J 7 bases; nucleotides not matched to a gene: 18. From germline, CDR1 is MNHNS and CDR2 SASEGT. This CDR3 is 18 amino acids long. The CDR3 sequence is CASSPGQGSLGRLNEQFF. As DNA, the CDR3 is TGTGCCAGCAGTCCAGGACAGGGGTCCTTGGGTAGGCTAAATGAGCAGTTCTTC.

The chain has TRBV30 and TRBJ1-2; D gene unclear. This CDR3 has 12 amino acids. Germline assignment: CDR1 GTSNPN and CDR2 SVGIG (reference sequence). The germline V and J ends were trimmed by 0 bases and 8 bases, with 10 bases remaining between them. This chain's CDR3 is CAWSVPGSGYTF. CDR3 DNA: TGTGCCTGGAGTGTACCAGGAAGCGGCTACACCTTC.

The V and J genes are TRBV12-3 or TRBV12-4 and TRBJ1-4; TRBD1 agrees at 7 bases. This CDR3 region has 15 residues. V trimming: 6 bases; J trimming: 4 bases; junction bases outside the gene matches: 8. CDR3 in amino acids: CASSPTGQHNEKLFF. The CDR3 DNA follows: TGTGCCAGCAGCCCCACGGGACAGCATAATGAAAAACTGTTTTTT.

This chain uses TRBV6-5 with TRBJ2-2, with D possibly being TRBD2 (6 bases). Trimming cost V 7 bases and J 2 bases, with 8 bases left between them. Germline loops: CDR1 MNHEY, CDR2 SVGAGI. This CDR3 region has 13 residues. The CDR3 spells CASIAVNTGELFF. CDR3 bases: TGTGCCAGCATAGCGGTAAACACCGGGGAGCTGTTTTTT.

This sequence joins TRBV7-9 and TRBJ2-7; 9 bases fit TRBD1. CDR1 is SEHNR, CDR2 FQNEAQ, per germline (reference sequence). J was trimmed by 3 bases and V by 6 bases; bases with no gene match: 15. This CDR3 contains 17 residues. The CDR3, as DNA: TGTGCCAGCAGTAAGACAACCGGGACAGGGTTTTACTACGAGCAGTACTTC. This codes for CASSKTTGTGFYYEQYF. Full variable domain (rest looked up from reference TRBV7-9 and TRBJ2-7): DTGVSQNPRHKITKRGQNVTFRCDPISEHNRLYWYRQTLGQGPEFLTYFQNEAQLEKSRLLSDRFSAERPKGSFSTLEIQRTEQGDSAMYLCASSKTTGTGFYYEQYFGPGTRLTVT.

The CDR3 DNA reads TGTGCCAGCAGCCAATCGGGACTTCCCACAGATACGCAGTATTTT. This translates into CASSQSGLPTDTQYF. V gene TRBV3-1 combines with J gene TRBJ2-3, with a tentative D call TRBD2 (6 bases). Germline loops: CDR1 LGHDT, CDR2 YNNKEL (reference sequence). Deletions cut 2 bases from V and 2 bases from J, with 11 bases between. The CDR3 consists of 15 residues.

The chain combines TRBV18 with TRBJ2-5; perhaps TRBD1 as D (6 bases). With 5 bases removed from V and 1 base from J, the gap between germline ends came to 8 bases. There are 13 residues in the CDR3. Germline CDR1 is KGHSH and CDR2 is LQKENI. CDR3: CASSTGIQETQYF. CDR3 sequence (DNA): TGTGCCAGCTCAACAGGGATCCAAGAGACCCAGTACTTC.

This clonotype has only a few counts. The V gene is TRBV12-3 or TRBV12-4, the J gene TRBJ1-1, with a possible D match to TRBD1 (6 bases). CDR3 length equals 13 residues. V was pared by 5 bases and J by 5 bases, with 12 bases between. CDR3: CASSLQRGTEAFF. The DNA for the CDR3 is TGTGCCAGCAGTCTCCAGAGGGGGACTGAAGCTTTCTTT.

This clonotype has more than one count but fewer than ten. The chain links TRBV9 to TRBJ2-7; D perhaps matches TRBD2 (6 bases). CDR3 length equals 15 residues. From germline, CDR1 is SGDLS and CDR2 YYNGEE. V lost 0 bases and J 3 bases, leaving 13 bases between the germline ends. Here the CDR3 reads CASSVGEAGSYEQYF. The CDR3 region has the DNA TGTGCCAGCAGCGTAGGGGAGGCCGGCAGCTACGAGCAGTACTTC. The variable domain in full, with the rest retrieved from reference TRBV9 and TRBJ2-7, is DSGVTQTPKHLITATGQRVTLRCSPRSGDLSVYWYQQSLDQGLQFLIQYYNGEERAKGNILERFSAQQFPDLHSELNLSSLELGDSALYFCASSVGEAGSYEQYFGPGTRLTVT.

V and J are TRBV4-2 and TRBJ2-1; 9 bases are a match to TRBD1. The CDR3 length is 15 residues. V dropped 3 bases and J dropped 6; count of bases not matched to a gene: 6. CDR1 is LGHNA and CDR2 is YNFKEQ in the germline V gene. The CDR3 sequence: CASSQDRGSFNEQFF. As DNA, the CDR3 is TGTGCCAGCAGCCAGGACAGGGGTTCGTTCAATGAGCAGTTCTTC.

Here the CDR3 reads CASSGGFTGELFF. CDR3 DNA: TGTGCCAGCAGCGGGGGCTTTACCGGGGAGCTGTTTTTT. The chain combines TRBV9 with TRBJ2-2, with D maybe TRBD1 (5 bases). This CDR3 comprises 13 residues. The germline CDR1 and CDR2 sequences are SGDLS and YYNGEE. Trimming cost V 3 bases and J 5 bases, with 8 bases left between them.

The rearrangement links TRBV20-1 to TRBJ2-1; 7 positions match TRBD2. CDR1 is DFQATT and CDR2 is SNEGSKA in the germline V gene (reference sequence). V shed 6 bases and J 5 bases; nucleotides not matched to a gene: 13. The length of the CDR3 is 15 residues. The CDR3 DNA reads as TGCAGTGCACCGAACGCGGGACGGGGGGACAATGAGCAGTTCTTC. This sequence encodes CSAPNAGRGDNEQFF.

CDR3: CASSGRETQYF. The CDR3 nucleotides read TGTGCCAGCAGTGGTCGAGAGACCCAGTACTTC. The J gene is TRBJ2-5, the V gene TRBV2; D remains ambiguous. CDR1 and CDR2 from the germline V gene are SNHLY and FYNNEI. This CDR3 is built from 11 residues. With 4 bases removed from V and 4 bases from J, the gap between germline ends came to 4 bases.

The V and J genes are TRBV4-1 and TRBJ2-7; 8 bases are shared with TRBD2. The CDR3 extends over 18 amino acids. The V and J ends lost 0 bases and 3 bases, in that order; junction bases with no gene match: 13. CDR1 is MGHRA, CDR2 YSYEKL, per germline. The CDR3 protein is CASSQDRQLAAFHYEQYF. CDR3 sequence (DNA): TGCGCCAGCAGCCAAGATCGTCAACTAGCGGCATTCCACTACGAGCAGTACTTC.

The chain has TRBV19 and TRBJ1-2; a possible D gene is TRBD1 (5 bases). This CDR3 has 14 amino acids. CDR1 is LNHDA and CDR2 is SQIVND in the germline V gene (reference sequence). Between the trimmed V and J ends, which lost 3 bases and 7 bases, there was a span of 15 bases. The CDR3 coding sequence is TGTGCCAGTAGTATTTGGGACGACGCAGCTGGCTACACCTTC. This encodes CASSIWDDAAGYTF.

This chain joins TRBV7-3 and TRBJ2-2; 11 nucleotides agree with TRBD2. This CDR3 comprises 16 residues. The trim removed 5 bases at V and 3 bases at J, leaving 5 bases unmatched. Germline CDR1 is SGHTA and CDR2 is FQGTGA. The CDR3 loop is CASSATSGAYTGELFF. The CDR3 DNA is TGTGCCAGCAGCGCGACTAGCGGGGCTTACACCGGGGAGCTGTTTTTT. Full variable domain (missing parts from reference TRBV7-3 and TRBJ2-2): GAGVSQTPSNKVTEKGKYVELRCDPISGHTALYWYRQSLGQGPEFLIYFQGTGAADDSGLPNDRFFAVRPEGSVSTLKIQRTERGDSAVYLCASSATSGAYTGELFFGEGSRLTVL.

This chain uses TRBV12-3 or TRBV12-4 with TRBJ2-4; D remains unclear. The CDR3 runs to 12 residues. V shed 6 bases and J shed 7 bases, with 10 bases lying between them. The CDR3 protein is CASSSLGNIQYF. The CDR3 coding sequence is TGTGCCAGCAGCTCCCTCGGGAACATTCAGTACTTC.

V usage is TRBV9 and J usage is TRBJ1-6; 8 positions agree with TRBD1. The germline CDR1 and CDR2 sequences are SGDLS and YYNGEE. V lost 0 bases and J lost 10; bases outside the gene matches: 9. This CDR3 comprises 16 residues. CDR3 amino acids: CASSVGAPQGGSPLHF. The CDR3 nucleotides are TGTGCCAGCAGCGTAGGAGCCCCACAGGGGGGCTCACCCCTCCACTTT.

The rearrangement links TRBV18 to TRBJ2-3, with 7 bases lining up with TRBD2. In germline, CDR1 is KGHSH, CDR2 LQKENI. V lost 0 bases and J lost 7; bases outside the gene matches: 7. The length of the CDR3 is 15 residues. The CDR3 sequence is CASSPPAGASHTQYF. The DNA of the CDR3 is TGTGCCAGCTCACCACCGGCGGGAGCGTCACATACGCAGTATTTT.

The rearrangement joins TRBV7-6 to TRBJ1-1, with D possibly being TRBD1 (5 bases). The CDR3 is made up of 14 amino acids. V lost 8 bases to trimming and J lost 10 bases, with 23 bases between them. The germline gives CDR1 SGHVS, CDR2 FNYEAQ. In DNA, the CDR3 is TGTGCCAGCCCCTTGGGGGATCATACCAAGGCAGCTTTCTTT. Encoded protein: CASPLGDHTKAAFF.

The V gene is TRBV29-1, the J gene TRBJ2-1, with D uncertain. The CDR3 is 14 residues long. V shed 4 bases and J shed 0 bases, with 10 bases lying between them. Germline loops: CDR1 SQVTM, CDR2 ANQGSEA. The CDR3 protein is CSVVGGFSYNEQFF. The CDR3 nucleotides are TGCAGCGTTGTAGGCGGATTCTCCTACAATGAGCAGTTCTTC.